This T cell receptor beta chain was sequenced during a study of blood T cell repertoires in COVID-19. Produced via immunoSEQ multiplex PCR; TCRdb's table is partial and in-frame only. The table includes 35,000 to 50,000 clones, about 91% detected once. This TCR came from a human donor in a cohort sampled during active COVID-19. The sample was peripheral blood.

CDR3 protein: CASSQDPSGSAYNEQFF. CDR3 sequence (DNA): TGCGCCAGCAGCCAAGACCCCAGCGGGAGCGCCTACAATGAGCAGTTCTTC. V gene TRBV4-1 combines with J gene TRBJ2-1; 8 bases map to TRBD2. Looked up from germline, CDR1 is MGHRA and CDR2 is YSYEKL. CDR3 length: 17 amino acids. V was clipped by 0 bases and J by 2 bases; unmatched bases: 6.